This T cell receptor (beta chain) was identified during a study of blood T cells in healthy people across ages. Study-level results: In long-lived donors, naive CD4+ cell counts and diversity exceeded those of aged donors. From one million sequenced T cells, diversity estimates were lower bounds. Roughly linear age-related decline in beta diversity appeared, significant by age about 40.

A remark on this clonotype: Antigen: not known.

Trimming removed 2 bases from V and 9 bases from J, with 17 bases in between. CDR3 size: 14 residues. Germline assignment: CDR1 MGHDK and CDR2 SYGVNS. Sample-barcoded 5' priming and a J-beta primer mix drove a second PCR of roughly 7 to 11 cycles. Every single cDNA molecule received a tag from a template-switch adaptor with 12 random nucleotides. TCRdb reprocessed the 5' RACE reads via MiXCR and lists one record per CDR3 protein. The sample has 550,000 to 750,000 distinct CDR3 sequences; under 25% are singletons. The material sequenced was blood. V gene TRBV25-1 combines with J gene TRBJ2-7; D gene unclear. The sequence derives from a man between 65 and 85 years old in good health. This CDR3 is CASSEGFTLSRQYF. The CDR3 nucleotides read TGTGCCAGCAGTGAAGGTTTTACCTTGTCTCGGCAGTACTTC.